This TCR beta chain was retrieved from a study of technical replicates of blood from a few donors. Germline CDR1 reads LNHDA; CDR2 reads SQIVND (reference sequence). V lost 6 bases and J lost 7; bases outside the gene matches: 10. The CDR3 is 14 amino acids. Libraries were prepared by immunoSEQ multiplex PCR; TCRdb keeps only in-frame clonotypes and omits some of them. The table records roughly 100,000 clones, just over 95% of them present only once. The chain recombines TRBV19 with TRBJ2-5, with 8 bases fitting TRBD2. The sequence was obtained from a human donor in good health. Material for sequencing was T cells isolated from PBMCs. CDR3 DNA sequence: TGTGCCAGTAGCCGGACTAGCCGACGGGGGACCCAGTACTTC. Its protein is CASSRTSRRGTQYF.